This TCR beta chain stems from a study of T cell changes during pregnancy in multiple sclerosis. Libraries were prepared by immunoSEQ multiplex PCR; TCRdb keeps only in-frame clonotypes and omits some of them. This table holds over 45,000 clones, 85% to 90% found once. J lost 8 bases, V lost 4 bases, and 7 bases had no gene match. The CDR3 sequence is 14 residues long. Looked up from germline, CDR1 is SGHRS and CDR2 is YFSETQ. Material: peripheral blood, obtained in the first trimester of pregnancy. The receptor was isolated from a female donor in good health, enrolled as a control in a pregnancy study. The chain has TRBV5-1 and TRBJ2-1; 9 bases are a match to TRBD1. The CDR3 protein is CASSAGQGRDEQFF. The CDR3 DNA is TGCGCCAGCAGCGCCGGACAGGGGAGGGATGAGCAGTTCTTC.